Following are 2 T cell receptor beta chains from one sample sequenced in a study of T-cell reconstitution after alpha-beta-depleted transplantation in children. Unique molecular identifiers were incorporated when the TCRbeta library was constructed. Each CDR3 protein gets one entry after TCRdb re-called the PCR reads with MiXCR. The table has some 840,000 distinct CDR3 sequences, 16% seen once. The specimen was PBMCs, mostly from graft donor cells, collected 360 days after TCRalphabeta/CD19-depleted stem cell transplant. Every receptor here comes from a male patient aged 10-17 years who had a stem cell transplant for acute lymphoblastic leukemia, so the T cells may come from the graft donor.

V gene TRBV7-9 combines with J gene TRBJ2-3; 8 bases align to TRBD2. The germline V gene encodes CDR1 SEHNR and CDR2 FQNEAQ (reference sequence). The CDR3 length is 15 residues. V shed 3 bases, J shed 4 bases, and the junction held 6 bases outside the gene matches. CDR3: CASSLAGGTADTQYF. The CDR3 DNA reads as TGTGCCAGCAGCTTGGCGGGAGGTACCGCAGATACGCAGTATTTT.

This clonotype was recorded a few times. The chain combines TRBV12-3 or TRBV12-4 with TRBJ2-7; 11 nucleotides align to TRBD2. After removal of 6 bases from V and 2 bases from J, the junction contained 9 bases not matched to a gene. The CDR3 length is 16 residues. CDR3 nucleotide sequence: TGTGCCAGCAGGGGGACTAGCGGAGCCCGACCCTACGAGCAGTACTTC. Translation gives CASRGTSGARPYEQYF.